These 2 T cell receptor beta chains came from one sample sequenced in a study of blood T cell repertoires in COVID-19. Libraries were prepared by immunoSEQ multiplex PCR; TCRdb keeps only in-frame clonotypes and omits some of them. The top ten clones hold 5% to 7% of a sample with approximately 300,000 clones, around 90% of them seen once. Sequenced sample: peripheral blood. These receptors were taken from a man aged 18-30 years who had recovered from COVID-19.

V is TRBV7-9 and J is TRBJ2-7, with 7 bases lining up with TRBD1. Unmatched junction bases numbered 3, after V lost 7 bases and J lost 3 bases. CDR1 and CDR2 from the germline V gene are SEHNR and FQNEAQ (reference sequence). There are 12 residues in the CDR3. The DNA for the CDR3 is TGTGCCAGCAAGGGGGCCAGCTACGAGCAGTACTTC. This gives the protein CASKGASYEQYF. Variable domain in full (rest from reference TRBV7-9 and TRBJ2-7): DTGVSQNPRHKITKRGQNVTFRCDPISEHNRLYWYRQTLGQGPEFLTYFQNEAQLEKSRLLSDRFSAERPKGSFSTLEIQRTEQGDSAMYLCASKGASYEQYFGPGTRLTVT.

J is TRBJ2-7 and V is TRBV12-3 or TRBV12-4; D not resolved. Trimming shortened V by 4 bases and J by 6 bases, and 13 bases separated the two germline ends. The CDR3 is 13 residues long. The CDR3 DNA reads as TGTGCCAGCAGTTACCGTGACAACGGCGAGCAGTACTTC. The encoded protein is CASSYRDNGEQYF.